This T cell receptor (beta chain) was identified in a study of T-cell reconstitution after alpha-beta-depleted transplantation in children. Study conclusions and caveats: Diversity of TCRbeta at day 60 was high in some patients, arising from surviving recipient T cells and thymic progenitors. It was newly produced T cells that mostly accounted for T-cell counts and diversity one year after transplant.

With 5 bases clipped from V and 3 bases from J, the junction kept 1 base outside the gene matches. The CDR3 totals 13 residues. Germline lookup yields CDR1 MDHEN and CDR2 SYDVKM. Unique molecular identifiers featured in how the TCRbeta library was prepared. TCRdb recomputed calls from the PCR reads with MiXCR, one row per CDR3 protein. The sample includes 800,000 to 1,000,000 distinct CDR3 sequences, about 29% seen only once; the top ten take about 28%. As for this clonotype: Its antigen remains unknown.

The chain carries TRBV28 and TRBJ1-2, with 9 bases aligning to TRBD1. This sequence was found in a boy less than two years old who had a stem cell transplant for SCID, so the T cells may come from the graft donor. Sequences were derived from PBMCs, mostly from graft donor cells, sampled 360 days after TCRalphabeta/CD19-depleted stem cell transplant. CDR3 in DNA: TGTGCCAGCAGTGGGGACAGGGACTATGGCTACACCTTC. This encodes CASSGDRDYGYTF.